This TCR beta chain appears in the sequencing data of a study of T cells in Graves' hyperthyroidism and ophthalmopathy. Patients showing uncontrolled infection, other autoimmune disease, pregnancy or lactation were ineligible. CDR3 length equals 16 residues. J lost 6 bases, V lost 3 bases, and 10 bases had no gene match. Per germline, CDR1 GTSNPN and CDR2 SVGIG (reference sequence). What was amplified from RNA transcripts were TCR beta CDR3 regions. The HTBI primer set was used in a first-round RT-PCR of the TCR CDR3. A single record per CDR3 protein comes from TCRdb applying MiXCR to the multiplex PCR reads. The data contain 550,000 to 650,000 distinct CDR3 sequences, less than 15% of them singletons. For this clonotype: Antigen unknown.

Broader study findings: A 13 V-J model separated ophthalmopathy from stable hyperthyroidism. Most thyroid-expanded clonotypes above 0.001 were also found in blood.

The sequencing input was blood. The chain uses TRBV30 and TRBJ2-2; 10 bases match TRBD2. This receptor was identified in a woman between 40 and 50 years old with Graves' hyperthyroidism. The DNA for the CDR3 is TGTGCCTGGAGAGACCCGGGACTAGCGACCGCCGGGGAGCTGTTTTTT. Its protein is CAWRDPGLATAGELFF.